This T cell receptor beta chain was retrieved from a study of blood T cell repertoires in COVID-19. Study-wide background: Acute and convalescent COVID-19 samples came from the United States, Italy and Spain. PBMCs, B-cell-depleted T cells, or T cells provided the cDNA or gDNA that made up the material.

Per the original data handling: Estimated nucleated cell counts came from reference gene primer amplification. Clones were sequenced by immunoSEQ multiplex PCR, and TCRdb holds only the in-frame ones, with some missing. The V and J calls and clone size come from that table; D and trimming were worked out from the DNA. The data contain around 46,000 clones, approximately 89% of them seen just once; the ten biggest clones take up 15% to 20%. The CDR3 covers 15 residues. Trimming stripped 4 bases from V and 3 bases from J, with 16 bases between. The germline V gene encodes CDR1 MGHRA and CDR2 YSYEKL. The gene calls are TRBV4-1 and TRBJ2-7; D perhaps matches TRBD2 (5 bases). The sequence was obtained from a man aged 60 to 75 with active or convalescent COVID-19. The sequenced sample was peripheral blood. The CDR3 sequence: CASSPGIGEGYEQYF. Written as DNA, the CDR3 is TGCGCCAGCAGCCCAGGAATCGGGGAAGGCTACGAGCAGTACTTC.